Presented here are 9 T cell receptor beta chains from one specimen sequenced in a study of long-term antiretroviral therapy in people with HIV. Survey-level resolution applied to immunoSEQ assay v3.0. Repertoires were generated with immunoSEQ multiplex PCR, while TCRdb's copy carries only in-frame clones and drops some. The data hold some 35,000 clones, with over 75% observed a single time. This sample comprised unsorted PBMCs, obtained 0.6 years after starting antiretroviral therapy. The receptors were gathered from a man aged 18 to 30 with HIV.

This chain uses TRBV21-1 with TRBJ1-5. TRBV21-1 is a recognized pseudogene. The CDR3 runs 15 residues. The CDR3 is CASSKGGPVNQPQHF. The CDR3 DNA reads as TGTGCCAGCAGCAAAGGGGGACCGGTAAATCAGCCCCAGCATTTT.

This clone has only one observation. This chain connects TRBV7-2 to TRBJ1-2; D is ambiguous. This CDR3 is 12 amino acids long. Germline loops: CDR1 SGHTA, CDR2 FQGNSA. The ends were cut back, 9 bases at V and 4 bases at J, with 12 bases in the middle. CDR3 in amino acids: CASTETIYGYTF. DNA of the CDR3: TGTGCCAGTACGGAGACTATCTATGGCTACACCTTC.

The CDR3, as DNA: TGTGCCAGCAGCTTGTTCAGGGGTAGCAATCAGCCCCAGCATTTT. It specifies CASSLFRGSNQPQHF. The V call is TRBV5-8, the J call TRBJ1-5; perhaps TRBD1 as D (6 bases). Trimming shortened V by 1 base and J by 0 bases, and 8 bases separated the two germline ends. The CDR3 covers 15 residues. Germline values: CDR1 SGHTS, CDR2 YDEGEE.

The rearrangement links TRBV19 to TRBJ1-1, with 8 bases fitting TRBD1. The CDR3 extends over 14 amino acids. Germline CDR1 LNHDA, CDR2 SQIVND (reference sequence). The ends lost 6 bases at V and 5 bases at J; junction bases unmatched: 8. The CDR3 DNA follows: TGTGCCAGTAGGCCGGACAGGGTTCGAACTGAAGCTTTCTTT. It is translated as CASRPDRVRTEAFF.

J is TRBJ1-2 and V is TRBV7-2, with D perhaps matching TRBD1 (6 bases). This CDR3 has 14 residues. Germline V gene data show CDR1 as SGHTA and CDR2 as FQGNSA. Trimming took 5 bases from V and 6 from J, leaving 16 bases between them. The CDR3, as DNA: TGTGCCAGCAGCCTAACAACAGGGACTCATGGCTACACCTTC. Amino acids: CASSLTTGTHGYTF.

V usage is TRBV9 and J usage is TRBJ2-3; TRBD1 agrees at 8 bases. J was trimmed by 2 bases and V by 0 bases; bases with no gene match: 8. Germline V gene data show CDR1 as SGDLS and CDR2 as YYNGEE. The CDR3 runs to 17 residues. The CDR3 is CASSVGTGGSPTDTQYF. In DNA, the CDR3 is TGTGCCAGCAGCGTAGGAACAGGGGGGTCCCCCACAGATACGCAGTATTTT.

The genes are TRBV7-2 and TRBJ2-2, with a tentative D call TRBD2 (6 bases). The CDR3 loop spans 13 amino acids. The germline V and J ends were trimmed by 3 bases and 7 bases, with 9 bases remaining between them. Per the germline V gene, CDR1 is SGHTA and CDR2 is FQGNSA. The chain's CDR3 is CASSFGGIGELFF. CDR3 DNA: TGTGCCAGCAGCTTTGGAGGGATCGGGGAGCTGTTTTTT.

This chain connects TRBV7-2 to TRBJ2-7, with D possibly TRBD1 on 5 matching bases. Germline V gives CDR1 SGHTA, CDR2 FQGNSA. The V end lost 2 bases, the J end lost 3 bases, and 5 bases lay between the germline ends. This CDR3 comprises 12 residues. The CDR3 here is CASSLQGYEQYF. The CDR3 nucleotides read TGTGCCAGCAGCTTACAGGGCTACGAGCAGTACTTC.

V is TRBV21-1 and J is TRBJ1-2. TRBV21-1 is termed a pseudogene. The CDR3 runs 15 residues. CDR3 residues: CASSKKASAYYGYTF. The CDR3 coding sequence is TGTGCCAGCAGCAAAAAGGCCTCGGCCTACTATGGCTACACCTTC.